The rows below give T cell receptor beta chains drawn from one sample of a study of T cell changes during pregnancy in multiple sclerosis. Here immunoSEQ multiplex PCR was the method, and the copy in TCRdb shows in-frame clones only, minus some. Of tens of thousands of clones listed, approximately 90% are singletons. This sample comprised CD8+ T cells from peripheral blood mononuclear cells, obtained in the third trimester of pregnancy. These receptors all come from a female donor with multiple sclerosis, enrolled in a pregnancy study. CDR3s include the opening cysteine and the closing phenylalanine or tryptophan. The D gene is left open where the match is weak. For some rows the clone size is stated as once, few or many, or as a class when expanded; others skip it.

cdr3_nt	cdr3_aa	d_call	clone_size	v_call	j_call
TGTGCCAGCAGCGGAGACAGCGAGTATAACTATGGCTACACCTTC	CASSGDSEYNYGYTF	-	-	TRBV6-5	TRBJ1-2
TGTGCCAGCTCACCTGGAGGGAATCAGCCCCAGCATTTT	CASSPGGNQPQHF	-	-	TRBV18	TRBJ1-5
TGTGCCAGCGGTGGAGTAGGGACAGGCCTCACGGATACGCAGTATTTT	CASGGVGTGLTDTQYF	TRBD1	-	TRBV27	TRBJ2-3
TGTGCCAGCAGTGAATTGACCACTGGGGTACAGGGCGCAGCTTTCTTT	CASSELTTGVQGAAFF	-	-	TRBV25-1	TRBJ1-1
TGTGCCAGCAGTTACAGTCAGACCTACGAGCAGTACTTC	CASSYSQTYEQYF	-	-	TRBV6-6	TRBJ2-7
TGTGCCAGCAGCTTAGCGCGGGCCGACCCCAGGAACACTGAAGCTTTCTTT	CASSLARADPRNTEAFF	-	few	TRBV7-9	TRBJ1-1
TGCGCCAGCAGCTTGAGGCAGGGCTCAGTGGACACTGAAGCTTTCTTT	CASSLRQGSVDTEAFF	-	-	TRBV5-1	TRBJ1-1
TGTGCCAGCAGACTTTTAGGGGGGGACTCGGGGACCCAGTACTTC	CASRLLGGDSGTQYF	-	-	TRBV2	TRBJ2-5
TGCGCCAGCAGCTTGGTGGGGGGAGGTCAGCCCCAGCATTTT	CASSLVGGGQPQHF	-	few	TRBV5-1	TRBJ1-5
TGTGCCAGCAGTACGGGGGATGGCTACACCTTC	CASSTGDGYTF	-	-	TRBV6-5	TRBJ1-2
TGTGCCAGCAGCCCAGGGACAGGCGTCAGTCCCTATGGCTACACCTTC	CASSPGTGVSPYGYTF	TRBD1	-	TRBV4-2	TRBJ1-2
TGTGCCAGCAGCCAAGGGGGGGAGTTGAACTATGGCTACACCTTC	CASSQGGELNYGYTF	-	-	TRBV4-2	TRBJ1-2
TGTGCCAGCAGCCGGACAGATAATCAGCCCCAGCATTTT	CASSRTDNQPQHF	-	-	TRBV6-1	TRBJ1-5
TGTGCCAGCAGCTGGCAGGGCTCTAACGAGCAGTACTTC	CASSWQGSNEQYF	-	-	TRBV5-6	TRBJ2-7
TGTGCCAGTGACCCAGGGGGGAACTACGAGCAGTACTTC	CASDPGGNYEQYF	-	-	TRBV6-1	TRBJ2-7
TGTGCCAGCAGTTTAGGGCGGGGTATTGAGCAGTTCTTC	CASSLGRGIEQFF	-	-	TRBV27	TRBJ2-1
TGTGCCACCTCCCAGGGTTTCGGCTACAATGAGCAGTTCTTC	CATSQGFGYNEQFF	-	-	TRBV27	TRBJ2-1
TGTGCCAGTAGTATAGATCCAGGGGGTTTTCTCTATGGCTACACCTTC	CASSIDPGGFLYGYTF	TRBD1	-	TRBV19	TRBJ1-2
TGTGCCAGCAGCTACGTAGGGGTTAATTCACCCCTCCACTTT	CASSYVGVNSPLHF	-	-	TRBV5-8	TRBJ1-6
TGTGCCAGCAGCCAGGCTAGCATTTATGGCTACACCTTC	CASSQASIYGYTF	-	-	TRBV4-2	TRBJ1-2
TGTGCCAGCAGTTTGGGGCAGGGAATGCGGCCCCAGCATTTT	CASSLGQGMRPQHF	-	-	TRBV27	TRBJ1-5
TGTGCCAGCAGTTACACCGAATTGGACAGGGACTATGGCTACACCTTC	CASSYTELDRDYGYTF	TRBD1	-	TRBV6-5	TRBJ1-2
TGTGCCAGCAGTTTTGACGGACATTACGAGCAGTACTTC	CASSFDGHYEQYF	-	-	TRBV27	TRBJ2-7
TGTGCCATCACCAGTACTAGCGGGGGCTACACCGGGGAGCTGTTTTTT	CAITSTSGGYTGELFF	TRBD2	once	TRBV10-3	TRBJ2-2
TGCGCCAGCAGCCAAGATGGGCTAGCGGGGGGCCAAGAGACCCAGTACTTC	CASSQDGLAGGQETQYF	TRBD2	-	TRBV4-3	TRBJ2-5
TGTGCCAGCAGCGCCACAGGGGGCAGCTATGGCTACACCTTC	CASSATGGSYGYTF	TRBD1	-	TRBV7-9	TRBJ1-2
TGCGCCAGCAGCGACTTTGGACAGGGAAGCAATCAGCCCCAGCATTTT	CASSDFGQGSNQPQHF	TRBD1	-	TRBV10-2	TRBJ1-5
TGTGCCAGCAGCCAAGAAGGGGACAGCACTAATGAAAAACTGTTTTTT	CASSQEGDSTNEKLFF	TRBD1	-	TRBV14	TRBJ1-4
TGTGCCAGCAGCTACGTCGGGAGGACTAATCAGCCCCAGCATTTT	CASSYVGRTNQPQHF	-	-	TRBV7-8	TRBJ1-5